The entry below describes one TCR beta chain. Its antigen is not known. The data stem from a study of blood T cells in healthy people across ages. Overall study findings and caveats: Any changes in expanded clonotypes were possibly confounded, as donor CMV status remained unknown.

The authors ran a second PCR of roughly 6 to 11 cycles using a sample-barcoded 5' primer and a J-beta primer mix. TCRdb re-called the 5' RACE reads with MiXCR, one entry per CDR3 protein. Of roughly 1.5 million distinct CDR3 sequences in the sample, approximately 42% were seen once. Germline-derived CDR1 and CDR2 are SEHNR and FQNEAQ (reference sequence). The CDR3 runs to 14 residues. V was clipped by 7 bases and J by 1 base, with 13 bases between them. The J gene is TRBJ1-2, the V gene TRBV7-9; D is perhaps TRBD1 (5 bases). The sample comprised blood. This clonotype was sampled from a woman younger than 30 in good health. The CDR3 here is CASTFVGGNYGYTF. The CDR3 bases are TGTGCCAGCACTTTTGTGGGGGGTAACTATGGCTACACCTTC.